This T cell receptor beta chain was recovered during a study of blood T cell repertoires in COVID-19. Study information: Donors in the United States, Italy and Spain gave samples during acute or convalescent COVID-19. PBMCs, B-cell-depleted T cells, or T cells were the source of the cDNA or gDNA that made up the material.

V was pared by 9 bases and J by 8 bases, with 24 bases of the junction left unmatched. Looked up from germline, CDR1 is LNHDA and CDR2 is SQIVND (reference sequence). There are 18 residues in the CDR3. Profiled with immunoSEQ multiplex PCR; TCRdb holds only in-frame clones, not every one. The sample shows about 130,000 clones, around 83% of them seen only once. Assignments of participants to cohorts depended upon their own reported clinical history. The genes are TRBV19 and TRBJ1-5; 8 bases line up with TRBD1. Input material: PBMCs or T cells enriched from blood (not recorded which). The clonotype originates from a man over 45 who had recovered from COVID-19. The DNA for the CDR3 is TGTGCCAGCACGATTCGGCAGGGGGCGAATCTGGGGCGTGAGCCCCAGCATTTT. It codes for CASTIRQGANLGREPQHF.